This T cell receptor beta chain was sequenced for a study of T cells in Graves' hyperthyroidism and ophthalmopathy. What was amplified from RNA transcripts were TCR beta CDR3 regions. HTBI primers were used for first-round RT-PCR of the TCR CDR3. TCRdb reprocessed the multiplex PCR reads via MiXCR and lists one record per CDR3 protein. The top ten clones hold approximately 10% of a sample with roughly 700,000 distinct CDR3 sequences, about 14% of them seen once. Patients between 18 and 65 years old had hyperthyroidism, newly diagnosed and lasting under 2 months. The diagnostic basis comprised clinical symptoms, serum thyroxine and TRAb, thyroid ultrasound and orbital computed tomography. Sequenced sample: blood. This receptor was taken from a woman between 18 and 29 years old with Graves' hyperthyroidism.

CDR3 coding DNA: TGTGCCAGCTCACCGCGATTGGGACAGGGCCAAGAGACCCAGTACTTC. It codes for CASSPRLGQGQETQYF. The J gene is TRBJ2-5, the V gene TRBV18; TRBD1 agrees at 9 bases. V lost 3 bases and J lost 1; bases outside the gene matches: 6. The CDR3 extends over 16 amino acids. The V gene's germline CDR1 is KGHSH and CDR2 LQKENI. Filled out from reference TRBV18 and TRBJ2-5, the complete variable domain reads NAGVMQNPRHLVRRRGQEARLRCSPMKGHSHVYWYRQLPEEGLKFMVYLQKENIIDESGMPKERFSAEFPKEGPSILRIQQVVRGDSAAYFCASSPRLGQGQETQYFGPGTRLLVL.